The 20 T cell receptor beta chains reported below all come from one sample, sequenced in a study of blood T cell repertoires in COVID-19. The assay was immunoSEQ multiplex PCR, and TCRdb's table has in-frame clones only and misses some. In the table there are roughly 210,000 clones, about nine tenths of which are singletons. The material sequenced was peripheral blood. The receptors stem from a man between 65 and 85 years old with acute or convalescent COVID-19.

The CDR3 loop is CASSRNYGTGYGLPVEDTQYF. The CDR3 DNA sequence: TGTGCCAGTAGTAGAAACTACGGGACAGGGTATGGACTTCCTGTTGAAGATACGCAGTATTTT. The chain links TRBV19 to TRBJ2-3, with TRBD1 identical over 9 bases. The CDR3 is 21 amino acids. Germline V CDR1 and CDR2: LNHDA, SQIVND (reference sequence). Unmatched junction bases numbered 25, after V lost 4 bases and J lost 5 bases.

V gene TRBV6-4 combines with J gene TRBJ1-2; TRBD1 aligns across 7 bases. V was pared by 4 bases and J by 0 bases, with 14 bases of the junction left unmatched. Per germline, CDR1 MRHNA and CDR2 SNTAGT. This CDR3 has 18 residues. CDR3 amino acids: CASSGPPGTERANYGYTF. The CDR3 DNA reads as TGTGCCAGCAGTGGCCCACCCGGGACAGAACGAGCTAACTATGGCTACACCTTC.

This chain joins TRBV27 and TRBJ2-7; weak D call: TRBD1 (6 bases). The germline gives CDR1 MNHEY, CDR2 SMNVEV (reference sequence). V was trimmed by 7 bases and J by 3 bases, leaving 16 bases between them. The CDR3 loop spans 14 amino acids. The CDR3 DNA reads TGTGCCAGCAAAGAAAAGGACAGTTTCTACGAGCAGTACTTC. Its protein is CASKEKDSFYEQYF.

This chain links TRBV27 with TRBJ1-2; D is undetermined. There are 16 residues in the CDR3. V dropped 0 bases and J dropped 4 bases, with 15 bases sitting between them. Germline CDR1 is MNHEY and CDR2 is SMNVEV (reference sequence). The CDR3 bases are TGTGCCAGCAGTTTATCGGCCGCGGGAGTCTCCTATGGCTACACCTTC. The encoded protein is CASSLSAAGVSYGYTF.

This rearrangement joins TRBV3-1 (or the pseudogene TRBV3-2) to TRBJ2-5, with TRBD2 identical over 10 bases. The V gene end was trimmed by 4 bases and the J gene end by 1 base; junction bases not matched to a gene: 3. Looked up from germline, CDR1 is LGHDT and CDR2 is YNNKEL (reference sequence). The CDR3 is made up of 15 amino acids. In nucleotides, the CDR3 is TGTGCCAGCAGCCCAGGACTAGCGGTCCAAGAGACCCAGTACTTC. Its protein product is CASSPGLAVQETQYF.

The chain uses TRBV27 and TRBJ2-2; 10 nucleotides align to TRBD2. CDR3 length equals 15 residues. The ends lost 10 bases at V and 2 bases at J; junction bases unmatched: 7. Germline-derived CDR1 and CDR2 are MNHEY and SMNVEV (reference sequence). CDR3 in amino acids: CATGKLAGNTGELFF. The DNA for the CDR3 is TGTGCCACCGGGAAACTAGCGGGAAACACCGGGGAGCTGTTTTTT.

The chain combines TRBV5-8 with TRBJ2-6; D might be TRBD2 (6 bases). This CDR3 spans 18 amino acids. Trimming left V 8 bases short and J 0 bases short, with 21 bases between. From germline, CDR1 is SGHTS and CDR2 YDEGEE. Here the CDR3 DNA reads TGTGCCAGGGGCTCGGGGAGGACCGGGCTCTCTGGGGCCAACGTCCTGACTTTC. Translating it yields CARGSGRTGLSGANVLTF.

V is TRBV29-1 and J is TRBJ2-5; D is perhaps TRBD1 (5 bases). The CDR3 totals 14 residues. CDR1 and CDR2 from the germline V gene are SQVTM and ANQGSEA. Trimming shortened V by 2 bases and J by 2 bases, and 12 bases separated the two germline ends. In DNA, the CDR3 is TGCAGCGTTGAATCGACAGTCTTTCAAGAGACCCAGTACTTC. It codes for CSVESTVFQETQYF.

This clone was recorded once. The CDR3 DNA sequence: TGCGCCAGCAGCTTTGCGGGGACCCAAGAGACCCAGTACTTC. Protein product: CASSFAGTQETQYF. The chain employs TRBV5-1 and TRBJ2-5; a weak D match, TRBD2 (6 bases). CDR1 and CDR2 (germline): SGHRS, YFSETQ. The CDR3 spans 14 residues. Trimming left V 2 bases short and J 1 base short, with 9 bases between.

The CDR3 sequence is CATSRGRVESPLHF. The CDR3 DNA follows: TGTGCCACCAGCAGAGGACGGGTTGAGTCACCCCTCCACTTT. J is TRBJ1-6 and V is TRBV15; D unresolved. The CDR3 is 14 residues long. V lost 1 base to trimming and J lost 10 bases, with 11 bases between them. Germline V CDR1 and CDR2: LNHNV, YYDKDF (reference sequence).

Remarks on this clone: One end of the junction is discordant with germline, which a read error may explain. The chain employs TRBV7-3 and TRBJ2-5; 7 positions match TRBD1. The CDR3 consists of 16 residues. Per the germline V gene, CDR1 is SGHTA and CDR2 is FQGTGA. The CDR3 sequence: CASSVTGASHSEAQYF. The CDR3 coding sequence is TGTGCCAGCAGCGTAACAGGGGCCTCCCACTCAGAGGCCCAGTACTTC.

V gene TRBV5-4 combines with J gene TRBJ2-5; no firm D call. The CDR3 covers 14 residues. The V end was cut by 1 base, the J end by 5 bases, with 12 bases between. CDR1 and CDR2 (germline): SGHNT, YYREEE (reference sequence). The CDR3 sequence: CASSLYLLRETQYF. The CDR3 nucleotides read TGTGCCAGCAGCTTGTACTTACTGAGGGAGACCCAGTACTTC.

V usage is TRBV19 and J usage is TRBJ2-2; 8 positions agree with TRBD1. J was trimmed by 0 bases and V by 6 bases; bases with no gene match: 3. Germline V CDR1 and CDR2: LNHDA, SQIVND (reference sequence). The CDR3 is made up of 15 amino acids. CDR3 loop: CASRTDRANTGELFF. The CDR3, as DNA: TGTGCCAGTAGAACGGACAGGGCGAACACCGGGGAGCTGTTTTTT.

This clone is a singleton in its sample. DNA for the CDR3: TGTGCCAGCAGCTTGGTTAGCGGGAGATCAAATGAGCAGTTCTTC. This codes for CASSLVSGRSNEQFF. V and J are TRBV5-4 and TRBJ2-1; 9 nucleotides match TRBD2. There are 15 residues in the CDR3. V dropped 0 bases and J dropped 7; count of bases not matched to a gene: 5. Germline V gene lookup returns CDR1 SGHNT and CDR2 YYREEE (reference sequence).

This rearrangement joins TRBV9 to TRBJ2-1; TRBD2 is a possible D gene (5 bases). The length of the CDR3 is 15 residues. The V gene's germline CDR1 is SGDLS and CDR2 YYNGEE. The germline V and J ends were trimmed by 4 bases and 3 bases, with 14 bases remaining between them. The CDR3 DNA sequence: TGTGCCAGCAGCCCCCTGACTACCAGCTACAATGAGCAGTTCTTC. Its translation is CASSPLTTSYNEQFF.

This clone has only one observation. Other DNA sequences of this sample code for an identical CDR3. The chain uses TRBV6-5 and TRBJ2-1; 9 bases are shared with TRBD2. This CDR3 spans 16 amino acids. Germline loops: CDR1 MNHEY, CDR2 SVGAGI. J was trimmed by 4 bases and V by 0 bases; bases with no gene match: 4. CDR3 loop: CASSYSGLAGYNEQFF. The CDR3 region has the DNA TGTGCCAGCAGTTACTCCGGGCTAGCGGGGTACAATGAGCAGTTCTTC.

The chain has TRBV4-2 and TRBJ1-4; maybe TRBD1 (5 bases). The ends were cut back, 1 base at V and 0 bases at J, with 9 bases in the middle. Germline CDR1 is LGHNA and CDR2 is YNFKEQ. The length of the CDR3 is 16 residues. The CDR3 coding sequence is TGTGCCAGCAGCCAAGCCGGGGGGACAACTAATGAAAAACTGTTTTTT. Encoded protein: CASSQAGGTTNEKLFF.

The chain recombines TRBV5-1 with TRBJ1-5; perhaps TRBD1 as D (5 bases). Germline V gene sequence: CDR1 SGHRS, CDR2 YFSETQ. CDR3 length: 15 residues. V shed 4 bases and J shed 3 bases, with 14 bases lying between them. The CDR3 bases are TGCGCCAGCAGCCCGACAGACAGAGACAATCAGCCCCAGCATTTT. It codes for CASSPTDRDNQPQHF. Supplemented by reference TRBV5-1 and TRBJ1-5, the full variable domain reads KAGVTQTPRYLIKTRGQQVTLSCSPISGHRSVSWYQQTPGQGLQFLFEYFSETQRNKGNFPGRFSGRQFSNSRSEMNVSTLELGDSALYLCASSPTDRDNQPQHFGDGTRLSIL.

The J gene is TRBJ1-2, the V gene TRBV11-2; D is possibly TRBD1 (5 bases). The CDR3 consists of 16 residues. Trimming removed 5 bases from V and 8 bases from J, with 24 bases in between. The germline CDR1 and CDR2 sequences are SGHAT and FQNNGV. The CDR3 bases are TGTGCCAGCAGCCCGCAGATGAGGGACTCATGGAGGGGCTACACCTTC. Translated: CASSPQMRDSWRGYTF.

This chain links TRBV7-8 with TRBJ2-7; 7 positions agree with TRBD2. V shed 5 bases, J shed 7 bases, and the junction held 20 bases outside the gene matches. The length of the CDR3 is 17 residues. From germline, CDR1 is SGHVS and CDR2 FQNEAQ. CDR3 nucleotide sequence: TGTGCCAGCAGCCTCAATGGGATGGGCGGGAGAGAGGGGGAGCAGTACTTC. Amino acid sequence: CASSLNGMGGREGEQYF.